Given below is one T cell receptor beta chain in context. The antigen it binds to is not known. It has no much larger one-base neighbor in the sample; base qualities were not kept. This specimen comes from a study of T-cell reconstitution after alpha-beta-depleted transplantation in children (dated by TCRdb to between 2015 and 2016). Looking at the study overall: T-cell immune reconstitution after TCRalphabeta/CD19-depleted allogeneic hematopoietic cell transplantation in children was quantitatively tracked in the study by means of TCR repertoire profiling.

Sample treatment or condition, as interpreted from the label and publication: allogeneic hematopoietic cell transplantation with graft depleted of TCRalphabeta T cells and CD19 B cells. TCRalphabeta/CD19-depleted allogeneic hematopoietic cell grafts were given to the transplant recipients, all of whom were children. Libraries were made using PCR. TCRdb shows the sequencer as Illumina HiSeq 2500. Molecular barcoding was employed in the preparation of TCR libraries, with unique molecular identifiers being used to normalize TCRbeta repertoire quantification. TCRdb handled the public reads itself, with Q25 trimming in fastp and clone calling in MiXCR, and kept productive beta chains. Rows with a matching CDR3 protein are joined into one entry that keeps the most common DNA and genes. In this sample the table shows 540,000 or so distinct CDR3 sequences, approximately 22% of which occur a single time. Less than 15% of the sample rests with the top ten.

Inclusive of the bounding cysteine and phenylalanine, the CDR3 is 12 residues long. The kept DNA is CDR3 alone, 36 bases in frame from the first base. The germline ends are 9 bases apart after V is trimmed by 7 bases and J by 4 bases. Based on the germline V gene, the CDR1 and CDR2 sequences are MDHEN and SYDVKM. Here is what the overall study found, with its caveats: About two months after transplant, the apparently early recovery of alphabetaT-cell counts reportedly depended on just several hundred clones that had expanded rapidly and came from non-depleted graft cells. In some patients, high TCRbeta diversity at day 60 was attributed to recipient T cells and intrathymic progenitors that had survived conditioning. The frequencies of hyperexpanded clones fell over the following months, and after one year, T-cell counts and TCRbeta diversity were mostly attributed to newly produced T cells.

The source is a boy under two years old who had a stem cell transplant for acute myeloid leukemia, so the T cells may come from the graft donor. Here the sequenced sample was PBMCs, mostly from graft donor cells, taken 360 days after TCRalphabeta/CD19-depleted stem cell transplant. The V gene is TRBV28 and the J gene is TRBJ2-3; the D gene remains uncertain. The CDR3 region has the sequence CASTVPPDTQYF. The DNA sequence reads TGTGCCAGCACGGTACCACCAGATACGCAGTATTTT.